The 26 T cell receptor beta chains below come from one sample, sequenced in a study of blood T cell repertoires in COVID-19. The table came from immunoSEQ multiplex PCR; TCRdb's copy has only in-frame clones and leaves some out. This sample has tens of thousands of clones, with about 78% found just once. The sequenced sample consisted of peripheral blood. These receptors were collected from an elderly woman with acute or convalescent COVID-19.

J is TRBJ1-2 and V is TRBV6-5, with a weak D call TRBD1 (6 bases). Trimming took off 6 bases at V and 6 bases at J, with 17 bases between the two ends. Per germline, CDR1 MNHEY and CDR2 SVGAGI. This CDR3 is built from 14 residues. CDR3 loop: CASRRQQGSHGYTF. CDR3 nucleotide sequence: TGTGCCAGCAGACGACAACAGGGATCCCATGGCTACACCTTC.

The V gene is TRBV11-2, the J gene TRBJ1-2; D possibly corresponds to TRBD1 (5 bases). The germline V gene has CDR1 SGHAT and CDR2 FQNNGV. The CDR3 is 12 amino acids. The V and J ends lost 5 bases and 8 bases respectively, with 12 bases between them. The CDR3 region is CASSPHGGGYTF. The CDR3 region has the DNA TGTGCCAGCAGCCCCCACGGGGGAGGCTACACCTTC.

V and J are TRBV12-3 or TRBV12-4 and TRBJ1-5; D is ambiguous. This CDR3 has 12 amino acids. The V and J ends lost 3 bases and 7 bases respectively, with 7 bases between them. The CDR3 DNA reads as TGTGCCAGCAGTTTTTCCGGGCAGCCCCAGCATTTT. Amino acids: CASSFSGQPQHF.

J is TRBJ1-1 and V is TRBV18, with 9 bases aligning to TRBD1. The J segment lost 5 bases and the V segment lost 6 bases, leaving 7 bases of the junction unmatched. Germline V gene sequence: CDR1 KGHSH, CDR2 LQKENI. CDR3 length: 14 amino acids. CDR3 sequence: CASSDGTGWTEAFF. The CDR3 nucleotides are TGTGCCAGCTCGGACGGGACAGGGTGGACTGAAGCTTTCTTT.

Concerning this clone itself: A junction end diverges from the germline sequence, so it may reflect a read error. J is TRBJ2-1 and V is TRBV7-2; D remains unclear. Germline CDR1 and CDR2: SGHTA and FQGNSA. There are 15 residues in the CDR3. CDR3 region: CVSSLVPGSYNEQFF. In DNA, the CDR3 is TGTGTCAGCAGCTTAGTGCCCGGCTCCTACAATGAGCAGTTCTTC.

The V and J genes are TRBV15 and TRBJ1-2; 7 positions match TRBD1. The germline gives CDR1 LNHNV, CDR2 YYDKDF (reference sequence). The CDR3 spans 15 residues. J gave up 7 bases and V 5 bases, and 13 bases lay outside the gene matches. The CDR3 coding sequence is TGTGCCACCAGCGTCCGGGGGACAGCCAACGGTGGCTACACCTTC. It specifies CATSVRGTANGGYTF.

This clone was counted once. The J gene is TRBJ2-5, the V gene TRBV18; TRBD2 agrees at 9 bases. V lost 0 bases and J lost 4; bases outside the gene matches: 12. The CDR3 loop spans 18 amino acids. Germline CDR1 is KGHSH and CDR2 is LQKENI. The CDR3, as DNA: TGTGCCAGCTCACCACCTCTAGACGCGGGAGGGAGGCGAGAGACCCAGTACTTC. Protein product: CASSPPLDAGGRRETQYF.

The chain recombines TRBV4-2 with TRBJ2-1; tentative D call: TRBD2 (5 bases). V shed 3 bases and J shed 3 bases, with 21 bases lying between them. The CDR3 extends over 18 amino acids. CDR1 and CDR2 from the germline V gene are LGHNA and YNFKEQ. CDR3 DNA: TGTGCCAGCAGCCAGGCGTTGGCAGCGGCAGCAATCTACAATGAGCAGTTCTTC. It yields the protein CASSQALAAAAIYNEQFF.

The J gene is TRBJ1-1, the V gene TRBV9; 10 nucleotides match TRBD1. Trimming cost V 4 bases and J 5 bases; bases outside gene matches: 8. CDR1 SGDLS and CDR2 YYNGEE come from the germline V gene. CDR3 length equals 15 residues. The CDR3 nucleotides read TGTGCCAGCAGCACCACCGGGACAGGGGTTACTGAAGCTTTCTTT. This codes for CASSTTGTGVTEAFF.

A single count supports this clone. Other DNA sequences in the sample encode the same CDR3. This chain links TRBV3-1 (or the pseudogene TRBV3-2) with TRBJ1-5; a possible D gene is TRBD1 (5 bases). Trimming left V 4 bases short and J 4 bases short, with 8 bases between. The CDR3 loop spans 13 amino acids. Looked up from germline, CDR1 is LGHDT and CDR2 is YNNKEL (reference sequence). CDR3 DNA sequence: TGTGCCAGCAGCCCGGACACTAATCAGCCCCAGCATTTT. It is translated as CASSPDTNQPQHF.

This clone was seen a handful of times. The rearrangement uses TRBV25-1 and TRBJ2-7, with 9 bases identical to TRBD1. Germline CDR1 MGHDK, CDR2 SYGVNS. Trimming cost V 5 bases and J 3 bases; bases outside gene matches: 11. The CDR3 consists of 16 residues. CDR3 bases: TGTGCCAGCAGTTTTCCCCCGGGACAGGGACGCTACGAGCAGTACTTC. Translated, it gives CASSFPPGQGRYEQYF.

J is TRBJ2-2 and V is TRBV27, with 10 bases matching TRBD2. The CDR3 runs to 16 residues. Germline V gene sequence: CDR1 MNHEY, CDR2 SMNVEV (reference sequence). The J segment lost 1 base and the V segment lost 4 bases, leaving 3 bases of the junction unmatched. CDR3 protein: CASSSWTSGNTGELFF. The CDR3 DNA reads as TGTGCCAGCAGTTCGTGGACTAGCGGGAACACCGGGGAGCTGTTTTTT.

This chain connects TRBV19 to TRBJ2-6, with TRBD2 matching 7 bases. Germline trimming cut 4 bases from V and 0 bases from J; bases unmatched to any gene: 15. This CDR3 region has 20 residues. The germline V gene encodes CDR1 LNHDA and CDR2 SQIVND (reference sequence). The CDR3 bases are TGTGCCAGTAGTAAATCCCATAGGCGGGAGTTTAGCTCTGGGGCCAACGTCCTGACTTTC. Amino acid sequence: CASSKSHRREFSSGANVLTF.

The V and J genes are TRBV4-1 and TRBJ2-1, with 11 positions matching TRBD2. CDR1 and CDR2 from the germline V gene are MGHRA and YSYEKL. The CDR3 loop spans 18 amino acids. J gave up 7 bases and V 0 bases, and 11 bases lay outside the gene matches. The CDR3 here is CASSQDPATSGRRNEQFF. The CDR3 nucleotides read TGCGCCAGCAGCCAAGATCCCGCCACTAGCGGGAGAAGGAATGAGCAGTTCTTC.

The chain has TRBV28 and TRBJ2-1; D possibly corresponds to TRBD2 (5 bases). Germline CDR1 is MDHEN and CDR2 is SYDVKM. CDR3 size: 16 residues. The ends were cut back, 6 bases at V and 0 bases at J, with 15 bases in the middle. The CDR3 is CASSLHRLSSYNEQFF. CDR3 coding DNA: TGTGCCAGCAGCCTACACAGACTAAGCTCCTACAATGAGCAGTTCTTC.

The chain employs TRBV27 and TRBJ1-1; 7 bases fit TRBD1. J gave up 6 bases and V 0 bases, and 16 bases lay outside the gene matches. CDR1 is MNHEY, CDR2 SMNVEV, per germline (reference sequence). This CDR3 is built from 18 residues. The chain's CDR3 is CASSLSGVSRGRGAEAFF. CDR3 coding DNA: TGTGCCAGCAGTTTATCGGGGGTGAGTAGGGGGCGAGGTGCTGAAGCTTTCTTT.

The genes are TRBV3-1 (or the pseudogene TRBV3-2) and TRBJ2-4; TRBD2 might be the D (6 bases). V lost 3 bases and J 9 bases, leaving 9 bases between the germline ends. Germline V gene lookup returns CDR1 LGHDT and CDR2 YNNKEL (reference sequence). This CDR3 is 12 amino acids long. CDR3 nucleotides: TGTGCCAGCAGCCACCGGGACTCCATTCAGTACTTC. Protein product: CASSHRDSIQYF.

V gene TRBV5-1 combines with J gene TRBJ2-6; 7 bases line up with TRBD1. The CDR3 sequence is 15 residues long. The junction had 1 base not matched to a gene; V was cut back by 2 bases and J by 2 bases. Per the germline V gene, CDR1 is SGHRS and CDR2 is YFSETQ. The CDR3 here is CASSFTGAGANVLTF. CDR3 DNA: TGCGCCAGCAGCTTCACAGGGGCTGGGGCCAACGTCCTGACTTTC.

CDR3 protein: CASSSLAGGYNEQFF. CDR3 nucleotides: TGTGCCAGCAGCTCACTAGCGGGAGGGTACAATGAGCAGTTCTTC. The rearrangement links TRBV7-3 to TRBJ2-1; 13 positions agree with TRBD2. The CDR3 is 15 amino acids. Germline V gene sequence: CDR1 SGHTA, CDR2 FQGTGA. The trim removed 4 bases at V and 4 bases at J, leaving 1 base unmatched.

This clone was seen a handful of times. The chain has TRBV11-3 and TRBJ2-1, with 13 positions matching TRBD2. With 5 bases clipped from V and 4 bases from J, the junction kept 2 bases outside the gene matches. Germline V gene sequence: CDR1 SGHNT, CDR2 YENEEA. CDR3 size: 15 residues. CDR3 DNA sequence: TGTGCCAGCAGCGTGACTAGCGGGAGGTACAATGAGCAGTTCTTC. This gives the protein CASSVTSGRYNEQFF.

The chain joins TRBV6-5 to TRBJ1-5, with D hard to call. The ends were cut back, 4 bases at V and 2 bases at J, with 6 bases in the middle. Germline assignment: CDR1 MNHEY and CDR2 SVGAGI. This CDR3 is 13 amino acids long. CDR3 protein: CASSSVGNQPQHF. The CDR3 coding sequence is TGTGCCAGCAGTTCAGTGGGCAATCAGCCCCAGCATTTT.

This clone was seen only a few times. The CDR3 coding sequence is TGCGCCAGCAGCTTATACAGCCACAGGAGTGAGGGCACAGATACGCAGTATTTT. It specifies CASSLYSHRSEGTDTQYF. The chain links TRBV5-1 to TRBJ2-3; TRBD1 might be the D (5 bases). V dropped 2 bases and J dropped 1 base, with 20 bases sitting between them. From germline, CDR1 is SGHRS and CDR2 YFSETQ. This CDR3 is 18 amino acids long.

The rearrangement links TRBV6-5 to TRBJ1-1; no clear D gene. The CDR3 is 12 residues long. Germline CDR1 is MNHEY and CDR2 is SVGAGI. V was clipped by 6 bases and J by 1 base, with 6 bases between them. CDR3 residues: CASRRQNTEAFF. The CDR3 nucleotides read TGTGCCAGCAGGCGACAGAACACTGAAGCTTTCTTT.

This rearrangement joins TRBV11-3 to TRBJ2-1; 11 bases match TRBD2. This CDR3 is built from 17 residues. The junction had 6 bases not matched to a gene; V was cut back by 5 bases and J by 0 bases. Germline loops: CDR1 SGHNT, CDR2 YENEEA. CDR3 bases: TGTGCCAGCAGCCCTCGGACTAGCGGGTTCTCCTACAATGAGCAGTTCTTC. This codes for CASSPRTSGFSYNEQFF.

The J gene is TRBJ2-1, the V gene TRBV6-2 or TRBV6-3, with TRBD2 identical over 10 bases. The CDR3 covers 15 residues. Unmatched junction bases numbered 4, after V lost 2 bases and J lost 6 bases. CDR1 MNHEY and CDR2 SVGEGT come from the germline V gene. The CDR3 DNA reads as TGTGCCAGCAGTTACGCGGGACTAGCGACCAATGAGCAGTTCTTC. This sequence encodes CASSYAGLATNEQFF.

V and J are TRBV28 and TRBJ2-3; 8 bases align to TRBD1. Germline V CDR1 and CDR2: MDHEN, SYDVKM. The CDR3 totals 19 residues. The junction had 19 bases not matched to a gene; V was cut back by 5 bases and J by 3 bases. CDR3: CASSPSGGSLNGGTDTQYF. As DNA, the CDR3 is TGTGCCAGCAGTCCCTCAGGGGGCTCCCTCAATGGTGGTACAGATACGCAGTATTTT. The variable domain in full, completed from reference TRBV28 and TRBJ2-3, reads DVKVTQSSRYLVKRTGEKVFLECVQDMDHENMFWYRQDPGLGLRLIYFSYDVKMKEKGDIPEGYSVSREKKERFSLILESASTNQTSMYLCASSPSGGSLNGGTDTQYFGPGTRLTVL.